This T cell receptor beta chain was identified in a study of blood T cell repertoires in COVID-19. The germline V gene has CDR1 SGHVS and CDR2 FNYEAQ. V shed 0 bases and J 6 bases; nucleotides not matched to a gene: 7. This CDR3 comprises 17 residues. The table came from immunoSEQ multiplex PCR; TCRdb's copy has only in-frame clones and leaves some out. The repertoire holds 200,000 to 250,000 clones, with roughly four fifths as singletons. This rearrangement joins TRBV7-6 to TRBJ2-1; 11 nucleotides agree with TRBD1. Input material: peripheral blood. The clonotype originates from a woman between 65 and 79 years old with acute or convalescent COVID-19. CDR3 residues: CASSLASPGTGGNEQFF. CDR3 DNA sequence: TGTGCCAGCAGCTTAGCGTCTCCTGGGACAGGGGGCAATGAGCAGTTCTTC.